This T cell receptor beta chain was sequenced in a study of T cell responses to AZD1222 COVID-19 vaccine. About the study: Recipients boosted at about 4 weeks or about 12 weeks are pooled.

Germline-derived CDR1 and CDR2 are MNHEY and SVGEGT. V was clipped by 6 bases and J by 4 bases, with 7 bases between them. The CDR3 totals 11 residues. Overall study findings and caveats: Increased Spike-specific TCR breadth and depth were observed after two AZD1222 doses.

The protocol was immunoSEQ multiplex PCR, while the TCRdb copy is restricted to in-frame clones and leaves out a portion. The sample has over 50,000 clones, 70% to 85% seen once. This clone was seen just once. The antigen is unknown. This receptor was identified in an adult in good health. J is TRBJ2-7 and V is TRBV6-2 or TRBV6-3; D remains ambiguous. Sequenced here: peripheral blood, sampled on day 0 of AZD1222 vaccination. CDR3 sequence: CASSLGYEQYF. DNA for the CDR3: TGTGCCAGCAGCCTTGGATACGAGCAGTACTTC.